This T cell receptor (beta chain) was recovered during a study of graft-versus-host responses after intestinal transplantation. V dropped 6 bases and J dropped 0 bases, with 15 bases sitting between them. Per the germline V gene, CDR1 is MNHEY and CDR2 is SVGAGI. The CDR3 is 15 residues long. Study-wide points: Circulating GvH clone levels at their peak were associated with HvG declines (early post-transplant). GvH clonotypes were identified within recipient marrow, with a subset emerging first in ileum or blood.

With around 200,000 irradiated, violet-dye-labeled stimulator cells, around 200,000 CFSE-labeled responder cells were plated. Clones were read by immunoSEQ multiplex PCR, and TCRdb kept only the in-frame ones, dropping some. In the table there are some 19,000 clones, 35% to 40% of which are singletons. This chain uses TRBV6-5 with TRBJ2-7, with D possibly being TRBD2 (6 bases). The origin of this receptor is a human patient who was an organ donor for intestinal transplantation. The sample was alloreactive CD4+ T cells from a mixed lymphocyte reaction culture, taken before transplantation. Subset reported: CFSE-low proliferating T cells sorted from roughly six-day pre-transplant mixed lymphocyte reaction (GvH or HvG direction). The CDR3 loop is CASSSAGLSSYEQYF. As DNA, the CDR3 is TGTGCCAGCAGCTCAGCGGGCCTAAGCTCCTACGAGCAGTACTTC.